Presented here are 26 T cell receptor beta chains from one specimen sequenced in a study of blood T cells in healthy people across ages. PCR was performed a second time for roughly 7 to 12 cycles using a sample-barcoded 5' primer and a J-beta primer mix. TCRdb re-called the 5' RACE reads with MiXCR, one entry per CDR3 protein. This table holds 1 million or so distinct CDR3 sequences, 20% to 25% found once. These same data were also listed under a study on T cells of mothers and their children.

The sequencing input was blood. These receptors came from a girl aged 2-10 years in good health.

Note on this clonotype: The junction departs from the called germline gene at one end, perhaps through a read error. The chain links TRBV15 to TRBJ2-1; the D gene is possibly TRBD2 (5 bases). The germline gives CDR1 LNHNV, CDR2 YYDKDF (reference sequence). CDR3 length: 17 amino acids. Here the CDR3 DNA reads TGCGCCACCAGCAGACCCATCGGGAAAGTGGGATACAATGAGCAGTTCTTC. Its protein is CATSRPIGKVGYNEQFF.

CDR3 DNA: TGCGCCAGCAGCCTGTCATCAAGAGCCACCGGGGAGCTGTTTTTT. Translating gives CASSLSSRATGELFF. This chain links TRBV5-1 with TRBJ2-2; D is unclear. Trimming removed 4 bases from V and 4 bases from J, with 14 bases in between. This CDR3 spans 15 amino acids. CDR1 and CDR2 from the germline V gene are SGHRS and YFSETQ. The variable domain in full, completed from reference TRBV5-1 and TRBJ2-2, reads KAGVTQTPRYLIKTRGQQVTLSCSPISGHRSVSWYQQTPGQGLQFLFEYFSETQRNKGNFPGRFSGRQFSNSRSEMNVSTLELGDSALYLCASSLSSRATGELFFGEGSRLTVL.

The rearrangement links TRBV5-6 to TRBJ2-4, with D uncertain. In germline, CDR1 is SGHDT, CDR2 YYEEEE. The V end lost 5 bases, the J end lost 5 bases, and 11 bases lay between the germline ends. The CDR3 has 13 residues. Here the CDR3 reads CASSLTTENIQYF. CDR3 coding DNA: TGTGCCAGCAGTCTCACCACAGAAAACATTCAGTACTTC.

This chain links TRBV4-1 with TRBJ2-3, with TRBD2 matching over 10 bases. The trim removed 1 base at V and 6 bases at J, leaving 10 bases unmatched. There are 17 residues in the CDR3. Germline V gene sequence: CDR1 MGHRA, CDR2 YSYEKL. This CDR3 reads CASSQGELAGVSDTQYF. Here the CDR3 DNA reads TGCGCCAGCAGCCAAGGGGAGCTAGCGGGAGTAAGCGATACGCAGTATTTT.

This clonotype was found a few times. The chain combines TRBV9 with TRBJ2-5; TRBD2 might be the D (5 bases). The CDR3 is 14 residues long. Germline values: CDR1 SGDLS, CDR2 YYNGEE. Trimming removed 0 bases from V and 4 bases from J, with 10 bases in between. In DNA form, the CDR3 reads TGTGCCAGCAGCGTAGTTGTTGGAGGAGAGACCCAGTACTTC. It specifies CASSVVVGGETQYF.

Written as DNA, the CDR3 is TGTGCCAGCAGTGAGTCTAGCGGGGGGCCGGCTGAGCAGTTCTTC. It is translated as CASSESSGGPAEQFF. The chain joins TRBV6-4 to TRBJ2-1; 11 bases match TRBD2. This CDR3 has 15 residues. The V gene end was trimmed by 3 bases and the J gene end by 9 bases; junction bases not matched to a gene: 7. In germline, CDR1 is MRHNA, CDR2 SNTAGT.

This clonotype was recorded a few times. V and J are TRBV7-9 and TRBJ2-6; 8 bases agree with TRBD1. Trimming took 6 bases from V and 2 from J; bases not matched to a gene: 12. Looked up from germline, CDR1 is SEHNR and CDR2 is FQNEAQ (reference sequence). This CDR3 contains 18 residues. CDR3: CASRPTLRTGTGANVLTF. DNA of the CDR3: TGTGCCAGCAGACCCACTCTCCGGACAGGGACTGGGGCCAACGTCCTGACTTTC.

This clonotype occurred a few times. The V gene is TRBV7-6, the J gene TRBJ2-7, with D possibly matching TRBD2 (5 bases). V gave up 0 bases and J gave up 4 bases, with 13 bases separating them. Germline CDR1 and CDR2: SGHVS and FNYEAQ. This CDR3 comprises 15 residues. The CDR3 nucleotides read TGTGCCAGCAGCTTAGCGGATACTAGTACGTACGAGCAGTACTTC. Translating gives CASSLADTSTYEQYF.

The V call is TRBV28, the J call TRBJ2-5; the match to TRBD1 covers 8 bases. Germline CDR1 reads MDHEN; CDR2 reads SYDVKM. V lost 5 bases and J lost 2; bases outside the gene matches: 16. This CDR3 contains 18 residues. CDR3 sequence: CASSTFNSGRDRQETQYF. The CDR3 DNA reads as TGTGCCAGCAGTACCTTCAACTCCGGTAGGGACAGGCAAGAGACCCAGTACTTC.

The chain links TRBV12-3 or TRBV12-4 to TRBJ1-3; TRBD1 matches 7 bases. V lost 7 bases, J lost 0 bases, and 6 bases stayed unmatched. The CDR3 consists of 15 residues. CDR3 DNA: TGTGCCAGCATTGCAGGGGGACACTCTGGAAACACCATATATTTT. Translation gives CASIAGGHSGNTIYF.

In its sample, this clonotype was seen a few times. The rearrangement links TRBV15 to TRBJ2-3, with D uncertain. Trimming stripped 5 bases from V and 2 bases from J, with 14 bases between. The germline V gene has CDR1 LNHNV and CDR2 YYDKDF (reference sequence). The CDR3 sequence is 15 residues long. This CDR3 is CATSSQADPTDTQYF. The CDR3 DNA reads TGTGCCACCAGCTCCCAAGCAGACCCCACAGATACGCAGTATTTT.

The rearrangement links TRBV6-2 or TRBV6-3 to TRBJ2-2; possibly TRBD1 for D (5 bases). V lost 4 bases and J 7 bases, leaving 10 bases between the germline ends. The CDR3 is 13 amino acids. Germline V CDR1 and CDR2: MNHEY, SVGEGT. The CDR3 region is CASSLWGGGELFF. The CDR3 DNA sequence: TGTGCCAGCAGTTTATGGGGCGGCGGGGAGCTGTTTTTT.

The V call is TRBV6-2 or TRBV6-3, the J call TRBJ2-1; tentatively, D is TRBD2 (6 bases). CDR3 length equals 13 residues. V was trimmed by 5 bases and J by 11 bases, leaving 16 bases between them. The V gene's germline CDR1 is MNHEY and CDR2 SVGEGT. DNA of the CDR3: TGTGCCAGCAGTCCCGCCCAGGGACTGAAGCAGTTCTTC. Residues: CASSPAQGLKQFF.

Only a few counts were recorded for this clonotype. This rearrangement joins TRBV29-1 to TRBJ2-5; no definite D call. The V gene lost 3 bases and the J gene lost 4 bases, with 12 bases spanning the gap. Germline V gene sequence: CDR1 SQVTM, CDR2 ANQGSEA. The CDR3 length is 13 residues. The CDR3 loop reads CSVDPSVLETQYF. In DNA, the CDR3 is TGCAGCGTTGACCCTAGTGTATTAGAGACCCAGTACTTC.

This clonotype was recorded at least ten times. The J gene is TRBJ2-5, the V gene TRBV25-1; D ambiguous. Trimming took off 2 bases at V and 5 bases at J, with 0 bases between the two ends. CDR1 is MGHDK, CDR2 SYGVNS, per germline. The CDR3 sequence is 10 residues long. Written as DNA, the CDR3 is TGTGCCAGCAGTGAAGAGACCCAGTACTTC. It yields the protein CASSEETQYF.

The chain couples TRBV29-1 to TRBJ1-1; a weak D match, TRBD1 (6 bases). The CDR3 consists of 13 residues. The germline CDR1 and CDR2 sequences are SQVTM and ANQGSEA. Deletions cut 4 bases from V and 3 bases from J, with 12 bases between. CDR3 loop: CSVVLGGDTEAFF. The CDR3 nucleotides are TGCAGCGTTGTGTTGGGGGGCGACACTGAAGCTTTCTTT.

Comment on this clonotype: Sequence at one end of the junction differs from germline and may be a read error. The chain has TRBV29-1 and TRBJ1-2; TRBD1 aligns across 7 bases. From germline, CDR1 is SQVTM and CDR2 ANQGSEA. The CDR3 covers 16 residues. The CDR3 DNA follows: TGCAGTGTTGAGCAGACGGGCAGGGGGGCGTTCTATGGCTACACCTTC. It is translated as CSVEQTGRGAFYGYTF.

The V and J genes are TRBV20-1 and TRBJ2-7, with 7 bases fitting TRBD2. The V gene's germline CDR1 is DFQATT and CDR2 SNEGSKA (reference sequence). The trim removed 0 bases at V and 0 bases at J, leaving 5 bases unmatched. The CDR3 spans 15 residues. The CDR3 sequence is CSARDLRGGSYEQYF. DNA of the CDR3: TGCAGTGCTAGAGATCTCCGCGGGGGCTCCTACGAGCAGTACTTC.

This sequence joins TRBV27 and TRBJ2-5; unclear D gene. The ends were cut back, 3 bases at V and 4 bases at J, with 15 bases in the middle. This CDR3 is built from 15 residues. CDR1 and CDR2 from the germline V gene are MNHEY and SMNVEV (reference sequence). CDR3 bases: TGTGCCAGCAGTTTCGCCAGAGAGCGATCAGAGACCCAGTACTTC. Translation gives CASSFARERSETQYF.

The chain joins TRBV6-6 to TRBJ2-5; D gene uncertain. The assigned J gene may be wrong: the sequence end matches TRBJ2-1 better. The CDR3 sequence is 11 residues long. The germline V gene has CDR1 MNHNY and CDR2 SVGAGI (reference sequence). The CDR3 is CASSYSAEQFF. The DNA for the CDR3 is TGTGCCAGCAGTTACTCGGCCGAGCAGTTCTTC.

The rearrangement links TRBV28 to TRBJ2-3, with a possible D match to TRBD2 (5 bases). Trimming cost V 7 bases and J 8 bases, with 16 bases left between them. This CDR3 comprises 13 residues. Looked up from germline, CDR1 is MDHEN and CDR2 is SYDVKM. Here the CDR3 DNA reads TGTGCCAGCAACGACATACGACGGGGTACGCAGTATTTT. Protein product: CASNDIRRGTQYF.

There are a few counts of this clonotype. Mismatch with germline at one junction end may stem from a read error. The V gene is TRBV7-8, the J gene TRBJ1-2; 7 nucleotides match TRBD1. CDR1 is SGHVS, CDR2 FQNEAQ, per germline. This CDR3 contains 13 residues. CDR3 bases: TGTGCCAGCAGCCCTGACAGGGTGGGTGGCTGCACCTTC. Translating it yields CASSPDRVGGCTF.

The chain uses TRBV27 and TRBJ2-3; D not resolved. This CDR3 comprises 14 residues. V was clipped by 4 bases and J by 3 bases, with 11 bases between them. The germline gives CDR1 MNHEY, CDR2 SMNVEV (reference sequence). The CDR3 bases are TGTGCCAGCAGTTGGAGACTTATAACAGATACGCAGTATTTT. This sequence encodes CASSWRLITDTQYF.

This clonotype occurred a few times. The CDR3 protein is CSVEVPQVHEQYF. CDR3 bases: TGCAGCGTTGAAGTACCACAGGTTCACGAGCAGTACTTC. The chain carries TRBV29-1 and TRBJ2-1, with D perhaps matching TRBD1 (5 bases). TRBJ2-7 explains the end of the DNA better; the J call may be wrong. Germline CDR1 SQVTM, CDR2 ANQGSEA. CDR3 length: 13 residues.

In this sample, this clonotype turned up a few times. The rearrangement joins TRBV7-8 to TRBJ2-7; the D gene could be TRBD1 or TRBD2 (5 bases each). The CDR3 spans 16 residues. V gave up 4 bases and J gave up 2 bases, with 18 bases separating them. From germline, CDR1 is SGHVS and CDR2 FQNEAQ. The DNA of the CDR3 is TGTGCCAGCAGCTCCCGGGGTACAGGAAGCACCTACGAGCAGTACTTC. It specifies CASSSRGTGSTYEQYF.

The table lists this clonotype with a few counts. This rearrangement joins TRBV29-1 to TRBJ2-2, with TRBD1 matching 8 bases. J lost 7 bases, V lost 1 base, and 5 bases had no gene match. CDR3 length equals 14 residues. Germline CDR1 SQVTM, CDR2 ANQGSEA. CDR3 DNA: TGCAGCGTTGAAGGGACAGGGTCACTCGGGGAGCTGTTTTTT. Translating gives CSVEGTGSLGELFF.